Described below is a single T cell receptor beta chain sequence and its context. No antigen is known for it. One end of the junction is discordant with germline, which a read error may explain. The sample is drawn from a study of tumor and adjacent non-tumor tissue in lung cancer (dated by TCRdb to the late 2010s). For context, the study as a whole: By cancer type, the cohort comprised 12 adenocarcinoma patients, a couple of squamous cell carcinoma patients and 1 small cell lung cancer patient. The 15 enrolled patients, of whom approximately 10 were men and 5 were women, were aged about 30 to 80 years and were diagnosed with TNM stage I to III disease. Using bulk TCRbeta repertoires from roughly 14 lung cancer patients, the study set lung tumor tissue side by side with matched distant non-tumor lung tissue. For each patient, one tumor sample and one normal lung sample were taken, giving approximately 29 paired specimens that underwent TCRbeta CDR3 sequencing. Sequencing generated a total of about 130,000,000 productive TCRbeta reads, averaging approximately 4 million reads per sample.

RNA was extracted from bulk unsorted tissue and checked for quality with a NanoDrop ND-1000 and an Agilent 2100. The donors were newly diagnosed lung cancer patients admitted for thoracic surgery in China from August to November 2014 who had not received prior chemotherapy. Patients with previous radiotherapy or chemotherapy, or with another concurrent cancer, were excluded from the study. Pieces of surgical tissue measuring roughly 1-2.2 cm3 were kept in RNAlater solution and held at -80 degrees C until needed. Library preparation was by multiplex PCR. The instrument was an Illumina HiSeq 2500. TCRbeta libraries were constructed through three rounds of nested PCR with primers (Table S4) according to protocols adapted from ARM-PCR. Before sequencing, PCR products in the 200-500 bp range were cut out of the gel and cleaned up using the QIAquick gel extraction kit. The published analysis was carried out like this. Reads were cleaned with Trimmomatic, merged with FLASH into complete CDR3 sequences, and assigned to V(D)J germline segments with MiTCR. Clonal diversity was computed as the inverse Simpson's index with VDJtools. A read counted as productive if the sequence was in-frame and lacked a premature stop codon. Through fastp at Q25 and MiXCR, TCRdb rebuilt clones from the public reads, retaining in-frame beta chains. Entries that share a CDR3 protein sequence are merged under the most common genes and DNA. TCRdb assigned the V and J calls; the authors' analysis was not used. The sample table shows some 80,000 distinct CDR3 sequences, and roughly 72% are seen once. Roughly a tenth of the sample rests with the top ten.

Findings and caveats that apply to the study as a whole: TCR diversity (inverse Simpson) was significantly higher in tumor than in normal lung tissue (approximately 440 vs 150, P = 0.0075, Mann-Whitney U test). The top 100 clones made up a significantly larger cumulative share of the repertoire in normal lung than in tumor tissue. Because peripheral blood was not sequenced, blood TCRbeta repertoires in the lung cancer patients of the study were not examined. Only roughly 16 patients were included in the cohort, and the need for larger samples and more detailed clinical data was noted by the authors. Neither the sequencing platform nor unique molecular identifiers are named or mentioned anywhere in the methods. TCR diversity was significantly higher in younger patients, and greater tumor TCR diversity was associated with shorter overall survival and shorter disease-free survival.

The sequence derives from a woman aged 40-49 years with non-small cell lung cancer. The sequenced sample consisted of lung tumor tissue.

The DNA reads TGTGGCAGCAGCCCCGACCAGGGAGCCGGGGAGATGTTTTTT. Its protein product is CGSSPDQGAGEMFF. This sequence uses TRBV13 and TRBJ2-2; the D gene is perhaps TRBD1 or TRBD2, each of them matching over 5 bases. From cysteine to phenylalanine, the CDR3 is 14 amino acids long. The DNA shown is the 42-base CDR3, in frame from base 1. According to the germline V gene (reference sequence), CDR1 reads PRHDT and CDR2 reads FYEKMQ.